The clone carrying this T cell receptor beta chain was counted a single time. Methods used by the authors: For nucleated cells, counts were estimated from reference gene primer amplification. Clones were read by immunoSEQ multiplex PCR, and TCRdb kept only the in-frame ones, dropping some. The DNA was the basis for D and trimming; V, J and clone size are from that table. Seen here are approximately 150,000 clones, roughly nine tenths observed once, and the top ten hold around 4%. This sample was included in a study of blood T cell repertoires in COVID-19. The CDR3 has 15 amino acids. Germline lookup yields CDR1 MGHRA and CDR2 YSYEKL. V was cut by 5 bases and J by 0 bases, with 13 bases left in between.

The rearrangement joins TRBV4-1 to TRBJ1-1; D might be TRBD1 (5 bases). The sequence was collected from a woman aged 55-70 years with active or convalescent COVID-19. The specimen sequenced was peripheral blood. The CDR3 region has the DNA TGCGCCAGCAGCTATTCCAGGGATTTGAACACTGAAGCTTTCTTT. Protein sequence: CASSYSRDLNTEAFF.